This T cell receptor (beta chain) comes out of a study of T cells in Graves' hyperthyroidism and ophthalmopathy. As for this clonotype: The antigen is undetermined.

Study-level findings and limits: Patients with ophthalmopathy were separated from those with stable hyperthyroidism by a 13 V-J model.

The CDR3 totals 13 residues. Germline CDR1 is MNHNS and CDR2 is SASEGT. The V and J ends lost 3 bases and 5 bases respectively, with 10 bases between them. Researchers took RNA transcripts and amplified the TCR beta CDR3 regions from them. First-round RT-PCR of the TCR CDR3 relied on the HTBI primer set. One entry per CDR3 protein, called by TCRdb with MiXCR from the multiplex PCR reads. Seen here are roughly 380,000 distinct CDR3 sequences, about a sixth observed once, and the top ten hold around a sixth. The receptor was derived from a woman between 40 and 50 years old with Graves' ophthalmopathy. Sequenced input: blood. The J gene is TRBJ1-1, the V gene TRBV6-1; D uncertain. CDR3 sequence (DNA): TGTGCCAGCAGTGAGTTTCGGGGAACTGAAGCTTTCTTT. Protein: CASSEFRGTEAFF.